Listed below are T cell receptor beta chains from one sample, sequenced in a study of T-cell reconstitution after alpha-beta-depleted transplantation in children. TCRdb called the PCR reads again in MiXCR, with one record for every CDR3 protein. The sample holds about 140,000 distinct CDR3 sequences, 7.5% to 9% seen once. The sample in question was PBMCs, mostly from graft donor cells, obtained 180 days after TCRalphabeta/CD19-depleted stem cell transplant. Receptors were obtained from a female patient aged 2-10 years who had a stem cell transplant for congenital amegakaryocytic thrombocytopenia, so the T cells may come from the graft donor. CDR3s include the opening cysteine and the closing phenylalanine or tryptophan. D genes are given only for firm matches. Size is omitted from some rows. Given values are once, few, many or a class for expanded clones.

d_call	clone_size	v_call	j_call	cdr3_nt	cdr3_aa
TRBD2	many	TRBV5-1	TRBJ2-3	TGCGCCAGCAGCGTAAATAGCGGGAGCACAGATACGCAGTATTTT	CASSVNSGSTDTQYF
TRBD2	-	TRBV15	TRBJ2-1	TGTGCCACCAGCAGAGCGCCTAGCGGGCGCAATGAGCAGTTCTTT	CATSRAPSGRNEQFF
TRBD1	many	TRBV5-1	TRBJ2-5	TGCGCCAGCAGACTACAGGGGGGTCAAGAGACCCAGTACTTC	CASRLQGGQETQYF
-	many	TRBV7-2	TRBJ1-6	TGTGCCAGCAGCGGGTTATTGGCCAATTCACCCCTCCACTTT	CASSGLLANSPLHF
TRBD1	many	TRBV9	TRBJ2-1	TGTGCCAGCAGCGCCCCCGCCCGGACAGGGCGGAATGAGCAGTTCTTC	CASSAPARTGRNEQFF
TRBD2	-	TRBV7-8	TRBJ2-1	TGTGCCAGCAGCTTAGCCCGGGGACTAGCGGGATACAATGAGCAGTTCTTC	CASSLARGLAGYNEQFF
TRBD2	many	TRBV7-8	TRBJ2-2	TGTGCCAGCATTAGGAGGCGGGGGGTGGCCGGGGAGCTGTTTTTT	CASIRRRGVAGELFF
TRBD1	many	TRBV28	TRBJ1-5	TGTGCCAGCAGTTTAGCCCGGACAGGGTTCCAGCCCCAGCATTTT	CASSLARTGFQPQHF
-	many	TRBV5-1	TRBJ1-5	TGCGCCAGCAGCTTGGGGATATGGGGTTCAAATCAGCCCCAGCATTTT	CASSLGIWGSNQPQHF
-	-	TRBV20-1	TRBJ2-2	TGCAGTGCTAGAGATCTATCCTTTCCCACCGTGGAGCTGTTTTTT	CSARDLSFPTVELFF
-	many	TRBV12-3/TRBV12-4	TRBJ2-1	TGTGCCAGCAGTCCATTCACCTTATGGAATGAGCAGTTCTTC	CASSPFTLWNEQFF
TRBD2	-	TRBV7-9	TRBJ2-7	TGTGCCAGCAGCCCGGGTAGGGAGGGAAACTACGAGCAGTACTTC	CASSPGREGNYEQYF
-	-	TRBV5-1	TRBJ1-1	TGCGCCAGCAGCTTGGCCAGGACAGCCCGAGAGAATGAAGCTTTCTTT	CASSLARTARENEAFF
TRBD2	many	TRBV27	TRBJ2-1	TGTGCCAGCAGACGGACTAGGAGCTCCTACAATGAGCAGTTCTTC	CASRRTRSSYNEQFF
TRBD1	few	TRBV5-1	TRBJ1-4	TGCGCCTCTCGGACAGGCAATGAAAAACTGTTTTTT	CASRTGNEKLFF
TRBD2	-	TRBV12-3/TRBV12-4	TRBJ2-7	TGTGCCAGCAGTCCGAGGGCTAGCGGGAGCTACGAGCAGTACTTC	CASSPRASGSYEQYF
TRBD2	-	TRBV5-1	TRBJ2-2	TGCGCCAGCAGCTACGGACTAGCGGGGCCGGGCGGGGAGCTGTTTTTT	CASSYGLAGPGGELFF
TRBD1	many	TRBV20-1	TRBJ1-1	TGCAGTGCCCAGGGGGCTTACGGCACTGAAGCTTTCTTT	CSAQGAYGTEAFF
TRBD1	many	TRBV5-1	TRBJ1-1	TGCGCCAGCAGCTTCGCAGGGGGGAGCACTGAAGCTTTCTTT	CASSFAGGSTEAFF
-	many	TRBV9	TRBJ1-2	TGTGCCAGCAGTAAGGGGCCGACTAACTATGGCTACACCTTC	CASSKGPTNYGYTF
-	many	TRBV10-3	TRBJ1-2	TGTGCCACAGCTCCCGGGCGGGGCCTGGAAGGCTACACCTTC	CATAPGRGLEGYTF
-	many	TRBV5-1	TRBJ1-1	TGCGCCAGCAGCTCCCGGACAAGTGAAGCTTTCTTT	CASSSRTSEAFF
-	many	TRBV20-1	TRBJ1-1	TGCAGTGCTAGTACAGGGATGAACACTGAAGCTTTCTTT	CSASTGMNTEAFF
-	few	TRBV7-3	TRBJ2-1	TGTGCCAGCAGCTTAACGGGAGCCCGCAATGAGCAGTTCTTC	CASSLTGARNEQFF
TRBD2	many	TRBV7-9	TRBJ2-1	TGTGCCAGCAGCTTTACGGCTAGCGGGCGTGGTGAGCAGTTCTTC	CASSFTASGRGEQFF
-	-	TRBV4-2	TRBJ2-5	TGTGCCAGCAGCCAAGAATTAGGAGGCCAGTACTTC	CASSQELGGQYF
-	-	TRBV10-3	TRBJ1-4	TGTGCCATCAGCGCAACCTTTAATGAAAAACTGTTTTTT	CAISATFNEKLFF
-	few	TRBV28	TRBJ2-2	TGTGCCAGCAGTTTCAGTCGGAAACAGAGACACACCGGGGAGCTGTTTTTT	CASSFSRKQRHTGELFF
-	-	TRBV14	TRBJ1-5	TGTGCAAGCAGCCAACCCTCCGGTCAGCCCCAGCATTTT	CASSQPSGQPQHF
TRBD2	-	TRBV6-1	TRBJ2-7	TGTGCCAGCAGTGCAAGGGGACTAGCGGGCTCTCAAATCGAGCAGTACTTC	CASSARGLAGSQIEQYF
-	-	TRBV18	TRBJ2-3	TGTGCCAGCTCACCTCCGGGACCCTTTGATACGCAGTATTTT	CASSPPGPFDTQYF
TRBD1	many	TRBV7-2	TRBJ1-4	TGTGCCAGCAGCAAACAGGGGGCTGGGGAAAAACTGTTTTTT	CASSKQGAGEKLFF
-	many	TRBV5-1	TRBJ2-3	TGCGCCAGCAGCCCTCGAATCCAGGGGACGGCAGATACGCAGTATTTT	CASSPRIQGTADTQYF
-	many	TRBV20-1	TRBJ2-7	TGCAGTGCTAGTGTCGGTACCAGCTCCTACGAGCAGTACTTC	CSASVGTSSYEQYF
TRBD1	many	TRBV5-8	TRBJ2-3	TGTGCCAGCAGCTTGTACCCGGACAGGACAGATACGCAGTATTTT	CASSLYPDRTDTQYF
TRBD2	many	TRBV20-1	TRBJ2-7	TGCAGTGCTAGATTTACCGGGACTAGCGCCTACGAGCAGTACTTC	CSARFTGTSAYEQYF
-	many	TRBV7-2	TRBJ2-5	TGTGCCAGCAGCTCAAACGCAGGGAGGGAGACCCAGTACTTC	CASSSNAGRETQYF
TRBD2	many	TRBV6-5	TRBJ2-3	TGTGCCAGCAGTTACTCGACGGGACTAACAGATACGCAGTATTTT	CASSYSTGLTDTQYF
TRBD2	-	TRBV5-6	TRBJ2-1	TGTGCCAGCAGCGCGGGAGGGCCGAGAAACAATGAGCAGTTCTTC	CASSAGGPRNNEQFF
TRBD1	many	TRBV12-3/TRBV12-4	TRBJ1-6	TGTGCCAGCAGTTTAAACAGGGGGTCTTCACCCCTCCACTTT	CASSLNRGSSPLHF
TRBD1	few	TRBV30	TRBJ2-2	TGTGCCTGGAGTGGACGACGGACAGGGTCCGGGGAGCTGTTTTTT	CAWSGRRTGSGELFF
-	many	TRBV10-3	TRBJ2-5	TGTGCCATCAGGAACAGGGAGGGCGGACAAGAGACCCAGTACTTC	CAIRNREGGQETQYF
TRBD1	many	TRBV12-3/TRBV12-4	TRBJ1-2	TGTGCCAGCAGCCCAACGGACAGGTTGTTTCCTGGCTACACCTTC	CASSPTDRLFPGYTF
-	few	TRBV20-1	TRBJ2-5	TGCAGTGCTATACCTCCCGGACAGTGGGAGACCCAGTACTTC	CSAIPPGQWETQYF
-	few	TRBV24-1	TRBJ2-5	TGTGCCACCAGTGGAGGGGGGAGAGGGAAAGAGACCCAGTACTTC	CATSGGGRGKETQYF
TRBD1	-	TRBV7-9	TRBJ1-4	TGTGCCAGCAGCTTGGGACAGGCGGTTGAAAAACTGTTTTTT	CASSLGQAVEKLFF
-	many	TRBV4-2	TRBJ2-3	TGTGCCAGCAGCCAAACCTTTGAGACCTATTTGGCGCAGTATTTT	CASSQTFETYLAQYF
-	-	TRBV5-5	TRBJ2-7	TGTGCCAGCAGCTTACGTCAGGGGGGCGAGCAGTACTTC	CASSLRQGGEQYF
TRBD1	many	TRBV10-3	TRBJ1-1	TGTGCCATCAGTGGCCGGGACAGGGATACTGAAGCTTTCTTT	CAISGRDRDTEAFF
-	-	TRBV2	TRBJ2-3	TGTGCCAGCAGTGAACTTTTTGCAGATACGCAGTATTTT	CASSELFADTQYF
TRBD1	-	TRBV12-3/TRBV12-4	TRBJ1-5	TGTGCCAGCAGTGACAGGGAAACCAGGCAGCCCCAGCATTTT	CASSDRETRQPQHF
-	many	TRBV4-2	TRBJ1-6	TGTGCCAGCAGCCCGGGGAGCCCGAGCAATTCACCCCTCCACTTT	CASSPGSPSNSPLHF
-	many	TRBV6-1	TRBJ2-3	TGTGCCAGCAGAGATACAGGCACAGATACGCAGTATTTT	CASRDTGTDTQYF
-	few	TRBV20-1	TRBJ2-5	TGCAGTGCTACCAGGGGGGGCTGGGAGACCCAGTACTTC	CSATRGGWETQYF
-	many	TRBV28	TRBJ2-3	TGTGCCTACGGGGGAAACACAGATACGCAGTATTTT	CAYGGNTDTQYF
TRBD2	-	TRBV20-1	TRBJ2-3	TGCAGTGCTTCCTCGGGACTAGCGGGGGGCACAGATACGCAGTATTTT	CSASSGLAGGTDTQYF
-	many	TRBV2	TRBJ2-5	TGTGCCAGCAGAGTTACAGGAATCCAAGAGACCCAGTACTTC	CASRVTGIQETQYF